A selection of T cell receptor beta chains follows, all from one sample in a study of T cells in Graves' hyperthyroidism and ophthalmopathy. TCRdb re-called the multiplex PCR reads with MiXCR, one entry per CDR3 protein. The data hold 500,000 to 600,000 distinct CDR3 sequences, with roughly 17% observed a single time. What was sequenced was blood. The source of these receptors is a woman aged 18 to 35 with Graves' hyperthyroidism. Each CDR3 is given with its conserved first and last residue. D genes are given only for firm matches. Clone size appears in some rows only: once, few, many, or a class for an expanded clone.

d_gene	abundance	len	j_gene	v_gene	CDR3aa	CDR3nt
-	few	14	TRBJ2-7	TRBV6-5	CASSYSTALYEQYF	TGTGCCAGCAGTTACTCGACTGCCCTCTACGAGCAGTACTTC
TRBD1	many	14	TRBJ1-5	TRBV3-1	CASSTTGRNQPQHF	TGTGCCAGCAGCACGACAGGGCGCAATCAGCCCCAGCATTTT
-	-	17	TRBJ1-4	TRBV13	CASSSEIGDKPHEKLFF	TGTGCCAGCAGCTCTGAAATCGGGGACAAGCCTCATGAAAAACTGTTTTTT
TRBD1	-	14	TRBJ1-1	TRBV19	CASRTGSSNTEAFF	TGTGCCAGTAGGACAGGGTCTTCGAACACTGAAGCTTTCTTT
-	few	13	TRBJ2-3	TRBV5-1	CASSLAWTDTQYF	TGCGCCAGCAGCTTGGCCTGGACAGATACGCAGTATTTT
TRBD2	many	14	TRBJ2-1	TRBV20-1	CSAKSGRSYNEQFF	TGCAGTGCTAAGAGCGGGAGATCCTACAATGAGCAGTTCTTC
TRBD1	many	13	TRBJ1-5	TRBV20-1	CSASTGANQPQHF	TGCAGTGCTTCGACAGGGGCCAATCAGCCCCAGCATTTT
TRBD1	-	10	TRBJ2-1	TRBV7-9	CASSDRVLFF	TGTGCCAGCAGCGACAGGGTTCTGTTCTTC
TRBD2	-	14	TRBJ2-7	TRBV19	CASRTSGNIDEQYF	TGTGCCAGTAGAACTAGCGGGAACATCGACGAGCAGTACTTC
-	many	16	TRBJ2-1	TRBV10-3	CAISEGGKGSYNEQFF	TGTGCCATCAGTGAGGGAGGGAAGGGCTCCTACAATGAGCAGTTCTTC
-	few	16	TRBJ2-3	TRBV19	CASSPRQRVGTDTQYF	TGTGCCAGTAGCCCGAGGCAGCGGGTCGGGACAGATACGCAGTATTTT
-	-	17	TRBJ1-1	TRBV27	CASSPIHSRGLNTEAFF	TGTGCCAGCAGTCCCATCCACAGTAGGGGCTTGAACACTGAAGCTTTCTTT
TRBD2	many	14	TRBJ2-1	TRBV11-2	CASSHSGVYNEQFF	TGTGCCAGCAGCCATAGCGGGGTCTACAATGAGCAGTTCTTC
TRBD1	-	13	TRBJ1-1	TRBV12-3/TRBV12-4	CASRGQGATEAFF	TGTGCCAGCAGGGGACAGGGGGCCACTGAAGCTTTCTTT
TRBD1	once	14	TRBJ2-5	TRBV3-1	CASSAEGAGETQCF	TGTGCCAGCAGCGCTGAGGGGGCCGGAGAGACCCAGTGCTTC
TRBD2	few	15	TRBJ2-7	TRBV6-1	CASSGAGGSSYEQYF	TGTGCCAGCAGTGGGGCGGGAGGGAGCTCCTACGAGCAGTACTTC
-	many	15	TRBJ1-2	TRBV7-8	CASSRTQGSNYGYTF	TGTGCCAGCAGCAGAACTCAGGGGTCTAACTATGGCTACACCTTC
-	few	18	TRBJ2-7	TRBV28	CASSSGLPWRESSYEQYF	TGTGCCAGCAGCTCAGGGCTCCCTTGGCGGGAAAGCTCCTACGAGCAGTACTTC
TRBD2	many	15	TRBJ2-7	TRBV2	CASYIAGVYSYEQYF	TGTGCCAGCTATATAGCGGGGGTCTATTCCTACGAGCAGTACTTC
-	many	14	TRBJ2-7	TRBV11-1	CASSIDRTYYEQYF	TGTGCCAGCAGCATCGACAGGACCTACTACGAGCAGTACTTC
-	few	13	TRBJ2-7	TRBV12-3/TRBV12-4	CASSFYRDYEQYF	TGTGCCAGCAGTTTTTACAGGGACTACGAGCAGTACTTC
TRBD1	few	15	TRBJ2-1	TRBV7-8	CASIPTGGLYNEQFF	TGTGCCAGCATCCCGACAGGGGGTTTGTACAATGAGCAGTTCTTC
-	many	13	TRBJ2-1	TRBV7-2	CASSPRAYNEQFF	TGTGCCAGCAGCCCCCGGGCTTACAATGAGCAGTTCTTC
-	-	15	TRBJ2-2	TRBV5-1	CASSLAHLNTGELSF	TGCGCCAGCAGCTTGGCCCACCTCAACACCGGGGAGCTGTCTTTT